The rows below give T cell receptor beta chains drawn from one sample of a study of T cell responses to AZD1222 COVID-19 vaccine. Assay: immunoSEQ multiplex PCR; the TCRdb copy retains only in-frame clones and omits some. The repertoire has over 85,000 clones, about nine tenths of them found once; the top ten carry 2% to 2.5%. Specimen: peripheral blood, collected 28 days after the second AZD1222 dose. These receptors were taken from an adult who received the AZD1222 COVID-19 vaccine. The CDR3 runs from the conserved cysteine through the conserved F or W. D genes are given only for firm matches. Where a row states a size, it is once, few, many or the class of an expanded clone; other rows omit it.

NA	NA	TRBV4-3	TRBJ2-7	TGCGCCAGCAGCCAAGCCGCCGGGGACTCCCCCCCCTACGAGCAGTACTTC	CASSQAAGDSPPYEQYF
few	NA	TRBV10-3	TRBJ2-3	TGTGCCATCAGTGAGGGTGTGAGCACAGATACGCAGTATTTT	CAISEGVSTDTQYF
NA	NA	TRBV23-1	TRBJ1-1	TGCGCCAGCAGTCCATTAGGGCCGGGGGCCACTGAAGCTTTCTTT	CASSPLGPGATEAFF
NA	TRBD1	TRBV6-5	TRBJ1-4	TGTGCCAGCAGCCTGGACAGGGGTGGAGAAAAACTGTTTTTT	CASSLDRGGEKLFF
NA	TRBD1	TRBV7-9	TRBJ1-2	TGTGCCAGCAGCCGCAGGGGGCCATCGAACTATGGCTACACCTTC	CASSRRGPSNYGYTF
NA	NA	TRBV5-5	TRBJ2-7	TGTGCCAGCAGCTTGCTAGACGAGCAGTACTTC	CASSLLDEQYF
NA	NA	TRBV28	TRBJ1-2	TGTGCCAGCAGTTCCTACACCGAAGGGGGCTACACCTTC	CASSSYTEGGYTF
NA	TRBD1	TRBV5-5	TRBJ1-6	TGTGCCAGCAGCTTAGACAGGGCACCCCTCCACTTT	CASSLDRAPLHF
NA	TRBD2	TRBV28	TRBJ2-1	TGTGCCAGCAGTTTTCTAGCGGGGGGGCAGAATGAGCAGTTCTTC	CASSFLAGGQNEQFF
NA	NA	TRBV28	TRBJ1-5	TGTGCCAGCAGTTTAGGATCAGCAAGCTATAGCAATCAGCCCCAGCATTTT	CASSLGSASYSNQPQHF
NA	NA	TRBV7-8	TRBJ2-7	TGTGCCAGCAGCTTAGAGTCAGGCGGCGAGCAGTACTTC	CASSLESGGEQYF
NA	NA	TRBV18	TRBJ1-2	TGTGCCAGCTCACCAAAGTGGGGTAAAGACTACCTTAGCTACACCTTC	CASSPKWGKDYLSYTF
once	TRBD1	TRBV10-2	TRBJ2-7	TGCGCCAGCACCCAGGGGGACTACGAGCAGTACTTC	CASTQGDYEQYF
NA	TRBD1	TRBV6-1	TRBJ2-2	TGTGCCAGCAGTGAGGGACAGTATTACACCGGGGAGCTGTTTTTT	CASSEGQYYTGELFF
NA	NA	TRBV7-2	TRBJ2-1	TGTGCCAGCAGCTTAGCGGGGGCCCGAAACAATGAGCAGTTCTTC	CASSLAGARNNEQFF
NA	TRBD2	TRBV5-1	TRBJ2-1	TGCGCCAGCAGCTTAGTGACTAGCGGGATGAATGAGCAGTTCTTC	CASSLVTSGMNEQFF
NA	NA	TRBV27	TRBJ1-5	TGTGCCAGCAGCTCTCTCGGCAGGAGGAATCAGCCCCAGCATTTT	CASSSLGRRNQPQHF
few	NA	TRBV7-2	TRBJ1-4	TGTGCCAGCAGCTTAGACGGGGGTTATAGGGAAAAACTGTTTTTT	CASSLDGGYREKLFF
NA	TRBD2	TRBV4-3	TRBJ2-3	TGCGCCAGCAGCCAAGCTTTGGCGGGGGGGACAGATACGCAGTATTTT	CASSQALAGGTDTQYF
NA	TRBD1	TRBV4-1	TRBJ2-5	TGCGCCAGCAGCCAAGGGTGGGACAGACGCCAAGAGACCCAGTACTTC	CASSQGWDRRQETQYF
NA	NA	TRBV6-2/TRBV6-3	TRBJ1-4	TGTGCCAGCAGTTACTCGAGTAGGTTGACGACTAATGAAAAACTGTTTTTT	CASSYSSRLTTNEKLFF
NA	TRBD1	TRBV18	TRBJ1-2	TGTGCCAGCTCGACAGGGGGCTCCTATGGCTACACCTTC	CASSTGGSYGYTF
NA	NA	TRBV7-2	TRBJ2-3	TGTGCCAGCAGCTTATCCCCGTTAGATACGCAGTATTTT	CASSLSPLDTQYF
NA	NA	TRBV7-2	TRBJ1-1	TGTGCCAGCAGCCGACAGTCCAACACCGAAGCTTTCTTT	CASSRQSNTEAFF
NA	NA	TRBV7-9	TRBJ1-4	TGTGCCAGCAGCTCGTCTGGGGGTTCGGCTGAAAAACTGTTTTTT	CASSSSGGSAEKLFF
once	NA	TRBV30	TRBJ2-4	TGTGCCTGGAGTGTTGATTATGCCCCATCGGTAGCCAAAAACATTCAGTACTTC	CAWSVDYAPSVAKNIQYF
NA	TRBD2	TRBV7-2	TRBJ2-7	TGTGCCAGCAGCTTAGTTTCTAGCGGGGCATACGAGCAGTACTTC	CASSLVSSGAYEQYF
NA	TRBD1	TRBV6-5	TRBJ2-7	TGTGCCAGCAAAGACAGGGGGCGATACGAGCAGTACTTC	CASKDRGRYEQYF
NA	TRBD1	TRBV3-1/TRBV3-2	TRBJ2-6	TGTGCCAGCAGCCACAGGGGGATGTTCTCTGGGGCCAACGTCCTGACTTTC	CASSHRGMFSGANVLTF